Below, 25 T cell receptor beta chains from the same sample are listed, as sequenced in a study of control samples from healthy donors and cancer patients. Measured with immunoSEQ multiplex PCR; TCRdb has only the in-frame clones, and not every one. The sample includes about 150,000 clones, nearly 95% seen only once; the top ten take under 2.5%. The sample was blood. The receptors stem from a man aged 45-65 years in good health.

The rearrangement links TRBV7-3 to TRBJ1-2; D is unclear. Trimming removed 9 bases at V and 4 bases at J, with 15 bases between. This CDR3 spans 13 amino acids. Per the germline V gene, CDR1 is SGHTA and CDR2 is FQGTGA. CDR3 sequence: CARTPGSTYGYTF. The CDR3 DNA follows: TGTGCCAGAACACCGGGCAGCACCTATGGCTACACCTTC.

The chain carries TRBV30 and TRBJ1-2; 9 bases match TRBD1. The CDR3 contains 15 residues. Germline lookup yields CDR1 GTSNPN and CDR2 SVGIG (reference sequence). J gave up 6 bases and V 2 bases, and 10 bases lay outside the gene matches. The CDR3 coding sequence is TGTGCCTGGAGTCAATATGGACAGGGGATCGATGGCTACACCTTC. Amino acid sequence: CAWSQYGQGIDGYTF.

CDR3 region: CASSVAVVGWNTGELFF. CDR3 nucleotide sequence: TGTGCCAGCAGCGTAGCCGTGGTAGGCTGGAACACCGGGGAGCTGTTTTTT. This chain uses TRBV9 with TRBJ2-2; D remains ambiguous. This CDR3 comprises 17 residues. Trimming took off 0 bases at V and 1 base at J, with 13 bases between the two ends. Germline V gives CDR1 SGDLS, CDR2 YYNGEE.

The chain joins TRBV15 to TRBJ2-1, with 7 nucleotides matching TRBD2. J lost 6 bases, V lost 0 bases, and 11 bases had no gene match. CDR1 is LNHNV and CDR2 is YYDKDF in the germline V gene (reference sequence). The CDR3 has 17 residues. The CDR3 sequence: CATSRELGLAVFNEQFF. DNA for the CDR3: TGTGCCACCAGCAGAGAATTGGGCCTAGCGGTTTTCAATGAGCAGTTCTTC.

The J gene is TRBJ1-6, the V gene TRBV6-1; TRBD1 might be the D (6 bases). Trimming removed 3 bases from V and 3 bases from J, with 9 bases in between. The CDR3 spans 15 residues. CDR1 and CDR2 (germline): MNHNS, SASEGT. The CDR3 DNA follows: TGTGCCAGCAGTGAGAAGACAGGCTATAATTCACCCCTCCACTTT. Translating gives CASSEKTGYNSPLHF.

CDR3 DNA: TGTGCCAGTAGTACCGACAGGGATGGCAATCAGCCCCAGCATTTT. As protein: CASSTDRDGNQPQHF. This rearrangement joins TRBV19 to TRBJ1-5; 7 nucleotides align to TRBD1. Germline V CDR1 and CDR2: LNHDA, SQIVND (reference sequence). The CDR3 totals 15 residues. J gave up 2 bases and V 4 bases, and 5 bases lay outside the gene matches.

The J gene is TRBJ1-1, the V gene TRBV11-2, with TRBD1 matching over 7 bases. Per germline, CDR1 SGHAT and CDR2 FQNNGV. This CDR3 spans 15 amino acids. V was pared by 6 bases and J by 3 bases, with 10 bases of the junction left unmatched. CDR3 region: CASRFGTAGYTEAFF. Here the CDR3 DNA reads TGTGCCAGCAGATTTGGGACAGCTGGGTACACTGAAGCTTTCTTT.

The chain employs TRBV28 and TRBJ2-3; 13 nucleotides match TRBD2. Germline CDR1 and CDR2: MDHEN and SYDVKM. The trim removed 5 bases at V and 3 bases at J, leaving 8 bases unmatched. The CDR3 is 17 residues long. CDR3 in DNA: TGTGCCAGCAGTCCAGGACTAGCGGGAGCTCTTACAGATACGCAGTATTTT. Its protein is CASSPGLAGALTDTQYF. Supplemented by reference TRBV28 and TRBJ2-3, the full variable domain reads DVKVTQSSRYLVKRTGEKVFLECVQDMDHENMFWYRQDPGLGLRLIYFSYDVKMKEKGDIPEGYSVSREKKERFSLILESASTNQTSMYLCASSPGLAGALTDTQYFGPGTRLTVL.

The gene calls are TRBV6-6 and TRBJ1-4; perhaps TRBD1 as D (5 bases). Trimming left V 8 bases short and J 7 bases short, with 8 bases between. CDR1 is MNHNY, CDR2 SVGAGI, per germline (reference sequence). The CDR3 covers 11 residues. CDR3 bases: TGTGCCAGCTTGAGGGGTGAAAAACTGTTTTTT. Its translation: CASLRGEKLFF.

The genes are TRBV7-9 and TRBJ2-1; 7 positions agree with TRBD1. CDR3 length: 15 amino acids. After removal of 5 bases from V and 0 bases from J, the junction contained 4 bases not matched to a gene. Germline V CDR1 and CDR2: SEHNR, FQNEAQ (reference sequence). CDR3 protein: CASSRDSGSYNEQFF. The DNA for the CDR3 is TGTGCCAGCAGCCGGGACAGTGGCTCCTACAATGAGCAGTTCTTC.

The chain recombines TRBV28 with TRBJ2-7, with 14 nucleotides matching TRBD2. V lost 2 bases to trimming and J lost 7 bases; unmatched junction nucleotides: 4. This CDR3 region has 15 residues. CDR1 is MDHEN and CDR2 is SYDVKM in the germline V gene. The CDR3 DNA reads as TGTGCCAGCAGTTTACGAGGGACTAGCGGGAGAGAGCAGTACTTC. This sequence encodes CASSLRGTSGREQYF.

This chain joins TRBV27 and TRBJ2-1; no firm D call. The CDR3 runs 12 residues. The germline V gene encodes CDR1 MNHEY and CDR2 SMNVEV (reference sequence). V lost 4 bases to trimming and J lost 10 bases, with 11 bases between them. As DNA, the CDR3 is TGTGCCAGCAGTTACCTGGACGGAGAGCAGTTCTTC. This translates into CASSYLDGEQFF.

The DNA for the CDR3 is TGCAGCGTTGCCCTGAAATCGATGGTAGCGGGAGGATGGGAGCAGTTCTTC. This encodes CSVALKSMVAGGWEQFF. The rearrangement uses TRBV29-1 and TRBJ2-1; 10 positions agree with TRBD2. Germline V gives CDR1 SQVTM, CDR2 ANQGSEA. The trim removed 4 bases at V and 10 bases at J, leaving 19 bases unmatched. The CDR3 has 17 residues.

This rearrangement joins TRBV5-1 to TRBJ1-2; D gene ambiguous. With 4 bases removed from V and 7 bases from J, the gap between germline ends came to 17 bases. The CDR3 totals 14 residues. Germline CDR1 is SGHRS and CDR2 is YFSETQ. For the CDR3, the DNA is TGCGCCAGCAGCCAAAAAACAGTTTTTGGTGGCTACACCTTC. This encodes CASSQKTVFGGYTF.

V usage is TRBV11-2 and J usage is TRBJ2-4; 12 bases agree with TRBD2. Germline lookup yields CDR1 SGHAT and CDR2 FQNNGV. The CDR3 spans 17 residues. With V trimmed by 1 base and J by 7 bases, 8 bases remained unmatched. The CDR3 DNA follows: TGTGCCAGCAGCTTAGGGGCTAGCGGGAGGGTTCGGAACATTCAGTACTTC. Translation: CASSLGASGRVRNIQYF.

CDR3 loop: CASKGGPIGTGELFF. The CDR3 nucleotides are TGCGCCAGCAAAGGAGGACCCATTGGGACCGGGGAGCTGTTTTTT. The chain carries TRBV4-1 and TRBJ2-2, with D maybe TRBD2 (5 bases). CDR1 and CDR2 from the germline V gene are MGHRA and YSYEKL. V was cut by 7 bases and J by 5 bases, with 17 bases left in between. This CDR3 region has 15 residues.

CDR3 in amino acids: CASSKRTSGDVQYF. The CDR3 DNA sequence: TGTGCCAGTAGTAAACGGACTAGCGGGGATGTCCAGTACTTC. J is TRBJ2-5 and V is TRBV19; TRBD2 agrees at 12 bases. J lost 10 bases, V lost 4 bases, and 7 bases had no gene match. The CDR3 sequence is 14 residues long. CDR1 is LNHDA and CDR2 is SQIVND in the germline V gene (reference sequence).

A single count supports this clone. In DNA form, the CDR3 reads TGTGCCAGCTCACCCGGACAGGTTGGGTCACCCCTCCACTTT. Translation: CASSPGQVGSPLHF. This rearrangement joins TRBV18 to TRBJ1-6, with TRBD1 matching 7 bases. The CDR3 has 14 amino acids. The junction had 6 bases not matched to a gene; V was cut back by 3 bases and J by 10 bases. Germline V gene lookup returns CDR1 KGHSH and CDR2 LQKENI.

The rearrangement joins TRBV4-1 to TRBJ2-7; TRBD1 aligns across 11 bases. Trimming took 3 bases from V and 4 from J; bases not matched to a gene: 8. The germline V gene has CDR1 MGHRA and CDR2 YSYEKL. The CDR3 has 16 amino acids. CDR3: CASSHQAGTGGYEQYF. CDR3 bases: TGCGCCAGCAGCCACCAAGCCGGGACAGGGGGTTACGAGCAGTACTTC.

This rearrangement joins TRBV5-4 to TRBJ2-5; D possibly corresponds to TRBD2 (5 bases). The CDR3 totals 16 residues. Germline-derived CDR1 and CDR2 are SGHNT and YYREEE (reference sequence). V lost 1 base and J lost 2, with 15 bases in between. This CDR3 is CASSLRGRTDQETQYF. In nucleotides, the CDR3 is TGTGCCAGCAGCTTGCGAGGGCGGACGGATCAAGAGACCCAGTACTTC.

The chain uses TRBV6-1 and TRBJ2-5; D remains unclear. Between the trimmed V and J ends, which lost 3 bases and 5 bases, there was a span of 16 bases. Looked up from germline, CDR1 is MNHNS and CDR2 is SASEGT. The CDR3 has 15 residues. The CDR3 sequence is CASSDSTLSLETQYF. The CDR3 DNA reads TGTGCCAGCAGTGATTCGACCCTTTCTTTGGAGACCCAGTACTTC.

CDR3 loop: CASSQSGLPLVMNTEAFF. The CDR3 bases are TGCGCCAGCAGTCAATCGGGCCTCCCCCTGGTGATGAACACTGAAGCTTTCTTT. The chain carries TRBV23-1 and TRBJ1-1; D not certain. TRBV23-1 is designated an ORF whose function remains uncertain. V was cut by 0 bases and J by 0 bases, with 17 bases left in between. This CDR3 contains 18 residues.

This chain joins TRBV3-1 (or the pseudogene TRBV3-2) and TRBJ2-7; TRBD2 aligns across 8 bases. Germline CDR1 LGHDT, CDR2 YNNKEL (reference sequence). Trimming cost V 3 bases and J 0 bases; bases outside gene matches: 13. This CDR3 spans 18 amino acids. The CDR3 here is CASSQAGTSQRVSYEQYF. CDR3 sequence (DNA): TGTGCCAGCAGCCAGGCCGGGACTAGTCAGCGGGTCTCCTACGAGCAGTACTTC.

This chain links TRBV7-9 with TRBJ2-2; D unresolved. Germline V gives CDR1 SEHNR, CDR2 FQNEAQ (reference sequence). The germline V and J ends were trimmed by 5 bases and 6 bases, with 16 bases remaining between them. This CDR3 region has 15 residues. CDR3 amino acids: CASSPPGSGSGELFF. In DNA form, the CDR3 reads TGTGCCAGCAGCCCGCCAGGTTCGGGCTCCGGGGAGCTGTTTTTT.

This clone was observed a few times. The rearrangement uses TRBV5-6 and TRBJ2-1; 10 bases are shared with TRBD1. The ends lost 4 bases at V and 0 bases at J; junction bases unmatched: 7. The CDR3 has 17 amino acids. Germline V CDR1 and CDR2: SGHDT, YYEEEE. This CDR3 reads CASSRDRGLGSYNEQFF. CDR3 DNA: TGTGCCAGCAGCCGGGACAGGGGTTTAGGCTCCTACAATGAGCAGTTCTTC.